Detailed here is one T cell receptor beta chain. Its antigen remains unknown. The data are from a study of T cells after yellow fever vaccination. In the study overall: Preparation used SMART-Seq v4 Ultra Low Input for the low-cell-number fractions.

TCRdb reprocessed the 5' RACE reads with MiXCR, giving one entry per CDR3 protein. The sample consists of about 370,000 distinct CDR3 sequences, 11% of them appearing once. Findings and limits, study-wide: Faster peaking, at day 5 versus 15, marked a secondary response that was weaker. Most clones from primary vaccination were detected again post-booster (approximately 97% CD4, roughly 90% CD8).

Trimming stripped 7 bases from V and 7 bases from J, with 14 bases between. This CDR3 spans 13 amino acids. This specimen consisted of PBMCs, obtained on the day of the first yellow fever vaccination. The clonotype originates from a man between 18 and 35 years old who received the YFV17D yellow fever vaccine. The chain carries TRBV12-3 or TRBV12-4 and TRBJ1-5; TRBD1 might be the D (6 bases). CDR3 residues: CASKRGLGQPQHF. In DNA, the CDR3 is TGTGCCAGCAAGCGGGGGCTCGGACAGCCCCAGCATTTT.